The entry that follows covers one TCR beta chain sequence. This entry is derived from a study of shared clonotypes between healthy human individuals. The wider study: Used for every donor were three CD4 naive, three CD4 memory, two CD8 naive and one CD8 memory plate.

Per the original data handling: From ImmunoSEQ came sequences covering only the junction and carrying no quality scores, so filtering differed. Sequencing used immunoSEQ multiplex PCR; TCRdb keeps in-frame clones, though not all of them. V and J calls and clone size are copied from that table; D and trimming were computed from the DNA. Of 850,000 to 1,200,000 clones in the sample, 60% to 80% were seen once. Sequenced material: memory CD4+ T cells sorted from blood. Subset of the sample: CD45RA-negative fraction. This receptor was obtained from a man between 18 and 35 years old in good health.

DNA for the CDR3: TGTGCCAGCAGTTTCTTAAGTGGAGAGACCCAGTACTTC. Translation gives CASSFLSGETQYF. The chain couples TRBV27 to TRBJ2-5, with unresolved D. Germline V CDR1 and CDR2: MNHEY, SMNVEV (reference sequence). CDR3 length: 13 residues. Trimming pared 3 bases from V and 4 bases from J, leaving 9 bases between.